The clone carrying this T cell receptor (beta chain) was counted at least ten times. Its antigen remains unknown. This entry is derived from a study of T cells in Graves' hyperthyroidism and ophthalmopathy. Whole-study results and caveats: Most thyroid clonotypes with frequency above 0.001 were detected in blood. Model predictions of ophthalmopathy came a median roughly 6.4 months before onset.

RNA transcripts were the template for amplifying TCR beta CDR3 regions. Using the HTBI primer set, a first-round RT-PCR was run on the TCR CDR3. TCRdb ran MiXCR on the multiplex PCR reads and lists one entry per CDR3 protein. This table has fewer than 750,000 distinct CDR3 sequences, around 45% appearing once. The CDR3 has 16 amino acids. In germline, CDR1 is SEHNR, CDR2 FQNEAQ (reference sequence). Germline trimming cut 1 base from V and 2 bases from J; bases unmatched to any gene: 7. The sequencing input was peripheral blood or thyroid tissue (not recorded which). The TCR sequence derives from a woman between 18 and 30 years old with Graves' hyperthyroidism. This chain joins TRBV7-9 and TRBJ2-7; TRBD2 matches at 8 bases. The DNA for the CDR3 is TGTGCCAGCAGCTTAGGTAGCGGGATTTTAACCTACGAGCAGTACTTC. Translation gives CASSLGSGILTYEQYF.